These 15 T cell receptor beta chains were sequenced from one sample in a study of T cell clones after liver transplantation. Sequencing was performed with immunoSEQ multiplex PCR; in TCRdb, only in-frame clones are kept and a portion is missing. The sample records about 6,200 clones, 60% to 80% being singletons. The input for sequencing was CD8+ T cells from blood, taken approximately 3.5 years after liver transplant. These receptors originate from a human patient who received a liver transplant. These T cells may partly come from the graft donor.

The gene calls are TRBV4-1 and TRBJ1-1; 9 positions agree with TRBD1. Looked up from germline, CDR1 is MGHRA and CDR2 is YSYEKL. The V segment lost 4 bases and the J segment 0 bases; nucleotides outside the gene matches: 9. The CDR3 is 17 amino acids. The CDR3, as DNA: TGCGCCAGCAGCCCTCGACAGGGGGGAAGAATGAACACTGAAGCTTTCTTT. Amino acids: CASSPRQGGRMNTEAFF.

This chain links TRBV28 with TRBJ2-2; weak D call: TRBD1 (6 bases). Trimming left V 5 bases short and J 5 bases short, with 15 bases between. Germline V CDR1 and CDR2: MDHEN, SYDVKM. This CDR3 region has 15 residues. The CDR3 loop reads CASSLLGARTGELFF. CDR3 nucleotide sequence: TGTGCCAGCAGTCTATTGGGGGCTCGAACCGGGGAGCTGTTTTTT. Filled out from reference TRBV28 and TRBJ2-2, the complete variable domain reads DVKVTQSSRYLVKRTGEKVFLECVQDMDHENMFWYRQDPGLGLRLIYFSYDVKMKEKGDIPEGYSVSREKKERFSLILESASTNQTSMYLCASSLLGARTGELFFGEGSRLTVL.

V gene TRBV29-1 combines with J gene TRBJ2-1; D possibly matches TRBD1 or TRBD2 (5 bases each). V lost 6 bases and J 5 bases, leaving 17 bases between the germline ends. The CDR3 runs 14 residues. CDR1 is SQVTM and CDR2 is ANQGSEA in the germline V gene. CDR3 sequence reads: CSVSPGTADNEQFF. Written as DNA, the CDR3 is TGCAGCGTCTCCCCCGGGACGGCGGACAATGAGCAGTTCTTC.

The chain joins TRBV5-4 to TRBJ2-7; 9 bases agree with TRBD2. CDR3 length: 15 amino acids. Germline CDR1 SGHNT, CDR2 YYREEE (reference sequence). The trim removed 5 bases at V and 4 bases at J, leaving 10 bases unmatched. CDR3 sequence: CASSPWAGGPYEQYF. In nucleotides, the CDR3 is TGTGCCAGCAGTCCATGGGCGGGAGGGCCGTACGAGCAGTACTTC.

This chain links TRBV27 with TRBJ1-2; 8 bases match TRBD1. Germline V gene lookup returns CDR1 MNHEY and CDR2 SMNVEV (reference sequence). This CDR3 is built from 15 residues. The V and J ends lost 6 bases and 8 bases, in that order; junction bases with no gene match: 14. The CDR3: CASRLLTQGAIGYTF. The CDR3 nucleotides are TGTGCCAGCAGGTTACTGACTCAGGGGGCGATCGGCTACACCTTC.

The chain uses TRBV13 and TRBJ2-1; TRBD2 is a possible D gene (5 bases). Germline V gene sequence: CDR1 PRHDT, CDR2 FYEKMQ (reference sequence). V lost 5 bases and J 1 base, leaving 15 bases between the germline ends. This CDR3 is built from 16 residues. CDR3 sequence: CASSPGTTHSYNEQFF. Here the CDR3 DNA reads TGTGCCAGCAGCCCGGGAACGACCCATTCCTACAATGAGCAGTTCTTC.

The CDR3: CATKTGSFTYEQYF. Written as DNA, the CDR3 is TGTGCCACCAAGACAGGGTCGTTTACCTACGAGCAGTACTTC. This chain connects TRBV28 to TRBJ2-7, with 7 positions matching TRBD1. V lost 10 bases to trimming and J lost 2 bases; unmatched junction nucleotides: 11. CDR1 and CDR2 from the germline V gene are MDHEN and SYDVKM. This CDR3 has 14 amino acids.

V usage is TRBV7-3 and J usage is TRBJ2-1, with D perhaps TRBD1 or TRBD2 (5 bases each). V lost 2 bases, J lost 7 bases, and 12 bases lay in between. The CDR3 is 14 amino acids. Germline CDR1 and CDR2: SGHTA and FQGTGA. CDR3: CASSLGDLWNEQFF. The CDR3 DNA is TGTGCCAGCAGCTTAGGGGACCTATGGAATGAGCAGTTCTTC. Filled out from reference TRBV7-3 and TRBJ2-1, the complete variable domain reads GAGVSQTPSNKVTEKGKYVELRCDPISGHTALYWYRQSLGQGPEFLIYFQGTGAADDSGLPNDRFFAVRPEGSVSTLKIQRTERGDSAVYLCASSLGDLWNEQFFGPGTRLTVL.

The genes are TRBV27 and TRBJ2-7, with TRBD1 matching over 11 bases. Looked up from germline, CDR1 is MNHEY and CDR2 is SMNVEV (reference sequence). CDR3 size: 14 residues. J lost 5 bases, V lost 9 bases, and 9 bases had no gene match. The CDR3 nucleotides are TGTGCCAGTACTCCCGGGACAGGGGGGAACGAGCAGTACTTC. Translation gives CASTPGTGGNEQYF.

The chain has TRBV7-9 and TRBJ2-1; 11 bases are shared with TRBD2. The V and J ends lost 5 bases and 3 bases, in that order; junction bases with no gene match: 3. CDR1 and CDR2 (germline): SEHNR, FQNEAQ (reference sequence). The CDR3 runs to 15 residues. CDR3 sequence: CASSQTSGGYNEQFF. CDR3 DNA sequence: TGTGCCAGCAGCCAAACTAGCGGGGGCTACAATGAGCAGTTCTTC.

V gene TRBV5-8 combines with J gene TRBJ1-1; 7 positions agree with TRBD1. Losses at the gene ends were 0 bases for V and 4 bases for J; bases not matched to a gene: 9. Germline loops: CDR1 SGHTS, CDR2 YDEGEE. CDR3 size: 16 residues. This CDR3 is CASSLGDSLRGTEAFF. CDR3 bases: TGTGCCAGCAGCTTGGGGGACAGTCTCCGGGGCACTGAAGCTTTCTTT.

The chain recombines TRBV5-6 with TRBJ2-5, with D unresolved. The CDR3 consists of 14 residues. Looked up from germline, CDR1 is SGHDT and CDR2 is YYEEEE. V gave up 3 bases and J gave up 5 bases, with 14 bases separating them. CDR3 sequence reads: CASSSFVKLETQYF. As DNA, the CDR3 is TGTGCCAGCAGCTCCTTTGTGAAGCTGGAGACCCAGTACTTC.

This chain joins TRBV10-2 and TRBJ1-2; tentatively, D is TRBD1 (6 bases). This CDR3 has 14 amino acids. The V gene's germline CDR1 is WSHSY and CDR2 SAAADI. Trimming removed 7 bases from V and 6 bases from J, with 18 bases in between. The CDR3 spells CASNGGARVDGYTF. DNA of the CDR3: TGCGCCAGCAACGGGGGGGCCAGGGTTGATGGCTACACCTTC.

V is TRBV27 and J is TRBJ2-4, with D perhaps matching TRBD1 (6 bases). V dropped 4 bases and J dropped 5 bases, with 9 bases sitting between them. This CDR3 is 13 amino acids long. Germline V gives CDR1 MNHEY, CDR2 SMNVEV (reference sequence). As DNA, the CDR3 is TGTGCCAGCAGTTGGGCAGGGGAAAACATTCAGTACTTC. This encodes CASSWAGENIQYF.

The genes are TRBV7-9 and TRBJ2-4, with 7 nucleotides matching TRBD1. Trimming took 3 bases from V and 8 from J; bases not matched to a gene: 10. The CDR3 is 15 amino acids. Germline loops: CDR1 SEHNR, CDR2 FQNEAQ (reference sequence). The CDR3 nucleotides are TGTGCCAGCAGCTTTCGACAGGGCACGCAAGACATTCAGTACTTC. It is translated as CASSFRQGTQDIQYF.